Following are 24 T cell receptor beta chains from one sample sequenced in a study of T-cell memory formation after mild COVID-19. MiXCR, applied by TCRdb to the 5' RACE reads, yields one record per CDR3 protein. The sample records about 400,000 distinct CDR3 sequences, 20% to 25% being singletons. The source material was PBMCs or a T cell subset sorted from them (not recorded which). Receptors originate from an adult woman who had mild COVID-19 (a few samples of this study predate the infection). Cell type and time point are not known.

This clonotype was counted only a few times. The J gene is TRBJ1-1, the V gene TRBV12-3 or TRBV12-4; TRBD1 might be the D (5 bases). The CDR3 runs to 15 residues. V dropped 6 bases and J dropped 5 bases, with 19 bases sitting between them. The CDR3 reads CASSLPIRVGTEAFF. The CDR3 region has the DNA TGTGCCAGCAGCCTCCCTATCAGGGTGGGAACTGAAGCTTTCTTT.

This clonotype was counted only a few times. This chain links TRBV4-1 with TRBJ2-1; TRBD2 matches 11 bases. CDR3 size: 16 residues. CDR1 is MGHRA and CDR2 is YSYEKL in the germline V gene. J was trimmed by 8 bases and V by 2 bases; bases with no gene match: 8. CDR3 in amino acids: CASSQYTSGSTDEQFF. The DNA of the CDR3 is TGCGCCAGCAGCCAATACACTAGCGGGAGCACGGATGAGCAGTTCTTC.

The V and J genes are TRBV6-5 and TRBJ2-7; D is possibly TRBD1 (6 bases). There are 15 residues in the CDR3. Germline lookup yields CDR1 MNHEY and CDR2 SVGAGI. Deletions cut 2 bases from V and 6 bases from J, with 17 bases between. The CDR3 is CASSYRIEGDSEQYF. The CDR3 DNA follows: TGTGCCAGCAGTTACAGAATCGAGGGGGATTCCGAGCAGTACTTC.

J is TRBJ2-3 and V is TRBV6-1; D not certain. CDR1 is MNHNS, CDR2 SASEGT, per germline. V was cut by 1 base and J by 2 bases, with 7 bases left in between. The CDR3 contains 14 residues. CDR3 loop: CASSEVKYTDTQYF. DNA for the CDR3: TGTGCCAGCAGTGAAGTTAAGTACACAGATACGCAGTATTTT.

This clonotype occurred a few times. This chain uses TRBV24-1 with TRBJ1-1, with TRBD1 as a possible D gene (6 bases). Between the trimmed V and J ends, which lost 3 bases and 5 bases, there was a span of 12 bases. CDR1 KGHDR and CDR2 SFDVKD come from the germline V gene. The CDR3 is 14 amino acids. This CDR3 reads CATSDPGARTEAFF. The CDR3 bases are TGTGCCACCAGTGATCCGGGGGCGCGAACTGAAGCTTTCTTT.

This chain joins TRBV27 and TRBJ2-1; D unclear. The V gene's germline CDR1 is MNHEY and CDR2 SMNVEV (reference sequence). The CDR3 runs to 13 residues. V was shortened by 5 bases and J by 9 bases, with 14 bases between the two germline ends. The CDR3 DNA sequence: TGTGCCAGCAGTCCCCAAGGTAGGACTGAGCAGTTCTTC. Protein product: CASSPQGRTEQFF.

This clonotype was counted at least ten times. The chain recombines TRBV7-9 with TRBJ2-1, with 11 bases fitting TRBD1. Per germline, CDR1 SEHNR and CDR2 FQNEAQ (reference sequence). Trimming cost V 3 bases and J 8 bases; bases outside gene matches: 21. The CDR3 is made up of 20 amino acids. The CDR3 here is CASSFPISPGQGATLDEQFF. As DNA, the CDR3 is TGTGCCAGCAGCTTCCCAATATCGCCAGGACAGGGGGCTACTCTTGATGAGCAGTTCTTC.

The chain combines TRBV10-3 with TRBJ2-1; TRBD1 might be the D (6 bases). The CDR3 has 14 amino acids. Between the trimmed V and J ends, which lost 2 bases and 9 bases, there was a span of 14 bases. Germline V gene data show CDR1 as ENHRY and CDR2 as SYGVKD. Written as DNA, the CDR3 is TGTGCCATCAGTGAGAAGCAGGGGTGGGGTGAGCAGTTCTTC. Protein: CAISEKQGWGEQFF.

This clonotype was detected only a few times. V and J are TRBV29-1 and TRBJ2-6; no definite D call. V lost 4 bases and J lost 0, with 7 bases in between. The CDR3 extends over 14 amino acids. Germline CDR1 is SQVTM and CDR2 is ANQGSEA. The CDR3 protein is CSVVSNSGANVLTF. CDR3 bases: TGCAGCGTTGTCTCCAACTCTGGGGCCAACGTCCTGACTTTC.

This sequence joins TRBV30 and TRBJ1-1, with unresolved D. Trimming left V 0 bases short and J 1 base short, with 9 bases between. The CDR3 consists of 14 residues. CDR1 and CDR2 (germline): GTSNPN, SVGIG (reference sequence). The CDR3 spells CAWSVLGRNTEAFF. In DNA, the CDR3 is TGTGCCTGGAGTGTACTAGGCCGGAACACTGAAGCTTTCTTT.

The CDR3 sequence: CASSQGSLAGTTDTQYF. CDR3 nucleotides: TGCGCCAGCAGCCAAGGATCACTAGCGGGGACCACAGATACGCAGTATTTT. This chain uses TRBV4-1 with TRBJ2-3; 10 bases align to TRBD2. With 1 base clipped from V and 2 bases from J, the junction kept 6 bases outside the gene matches. The V gene's germline CDR1 is MGHRA and CDR2 YSYEKL. CDR3 length: 17 residues.

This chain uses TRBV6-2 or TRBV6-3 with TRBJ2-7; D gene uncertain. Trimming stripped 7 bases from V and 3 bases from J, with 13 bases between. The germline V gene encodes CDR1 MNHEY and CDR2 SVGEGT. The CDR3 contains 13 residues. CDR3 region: CASNPGPLYEQYF. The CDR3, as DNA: TGTGCCAGCAACCCCGGACCACTCTACGAGCAGTACTTC.

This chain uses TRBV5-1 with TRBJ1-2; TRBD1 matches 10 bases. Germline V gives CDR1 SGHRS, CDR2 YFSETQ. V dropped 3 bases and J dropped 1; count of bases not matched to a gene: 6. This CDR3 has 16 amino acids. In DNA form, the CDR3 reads TGCGCCAGCAGCTCGAGGGACAGGGGAAATAACTATGGCTACACCTTC. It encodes CASSSRDRGNNYGYTF. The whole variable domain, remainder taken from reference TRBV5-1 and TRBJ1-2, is KAGVTQTPRYLIKTRGQQVTLSCSPISGHRSVSWYQQTPGQGLQFLFEYFSETQRNKGNFPGRFSGRQFSNSRSEMNVSTLELGDSALYLCASSSRDRGNNYGYTFGSGTRLTVV.

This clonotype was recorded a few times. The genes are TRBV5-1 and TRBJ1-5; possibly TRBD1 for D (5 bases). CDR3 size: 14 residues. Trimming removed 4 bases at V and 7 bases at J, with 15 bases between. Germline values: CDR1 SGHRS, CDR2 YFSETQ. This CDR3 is CASSPGDPGQPQHF. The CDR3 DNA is TGCGCCAGCAGCCCGGGGGATCCAGGACAGCCCCAGCATTTT.

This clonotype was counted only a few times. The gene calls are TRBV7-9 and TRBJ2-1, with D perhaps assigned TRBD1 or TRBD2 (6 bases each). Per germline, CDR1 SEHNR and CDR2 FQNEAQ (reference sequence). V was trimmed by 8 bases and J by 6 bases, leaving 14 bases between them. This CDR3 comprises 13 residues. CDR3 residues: CASGGPMSNEQFF. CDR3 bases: TGTGCCAGCGGGGGGCCAATGTCCAATGAGCAGTTCTTC.

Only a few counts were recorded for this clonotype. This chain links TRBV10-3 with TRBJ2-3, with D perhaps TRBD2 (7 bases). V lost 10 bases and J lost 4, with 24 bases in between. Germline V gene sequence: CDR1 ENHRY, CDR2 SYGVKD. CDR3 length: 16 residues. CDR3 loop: CATQGRGTTRADTQYF. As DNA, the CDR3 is TGTGCCACCCAAGGAAGGGGGACTACCAGGGCAGATACGCAGTATTTT.

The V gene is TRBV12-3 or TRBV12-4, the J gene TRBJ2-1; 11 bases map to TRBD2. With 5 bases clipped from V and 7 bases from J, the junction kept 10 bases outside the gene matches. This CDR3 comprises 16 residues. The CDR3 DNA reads TGTGCCAGCAGTCCCGTGACTAGCGGGACAGGTAATGAGCAGTTCTTC. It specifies CASSPVTSGTGNEQFF.

In DNA form, the CDR3 reads TGTGCCAGCAGCGGGGCAGGAGGATCAGATACGCAGTATTTT. Protein product: CASSGAGGSDTQYF. The V and J genes are TRBV3-1 and TRBJ2-3; either TRBD1 or TRBD2 may fit D (5 bases each). Per germline, CDR1 LGHDT and CDR2 YNNKEL (reference sequence). V lost 5 bases, J lost 4 bases, and 13 bases lay in between. The CDR3 has 14 amino acids.

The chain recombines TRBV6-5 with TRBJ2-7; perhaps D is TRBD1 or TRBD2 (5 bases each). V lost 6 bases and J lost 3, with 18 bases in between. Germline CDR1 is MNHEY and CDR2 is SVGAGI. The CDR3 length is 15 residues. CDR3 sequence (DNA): TGTGCCAGCAGAGGTGCCGGGACCGGTAGCTACGAGCAGTACTTC. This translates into CASRGAGTGSYEQYF.

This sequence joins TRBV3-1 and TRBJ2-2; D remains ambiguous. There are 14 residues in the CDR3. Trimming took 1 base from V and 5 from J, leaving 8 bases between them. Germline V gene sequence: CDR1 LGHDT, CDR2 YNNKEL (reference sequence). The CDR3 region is CASSQATRTGELFF. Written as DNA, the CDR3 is TGTGCCAGCAGCCAAGCTACCAGGACCGGGGAGCTGTTTTTT.

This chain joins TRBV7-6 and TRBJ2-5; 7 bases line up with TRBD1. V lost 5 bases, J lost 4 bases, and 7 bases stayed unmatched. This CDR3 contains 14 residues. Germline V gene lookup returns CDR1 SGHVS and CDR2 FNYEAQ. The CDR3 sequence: CASSPPTGLETQYF. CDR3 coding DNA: TGTGCCAGCAGCCCACCGACAGGGTTAGAGACCCAGTACTTC.

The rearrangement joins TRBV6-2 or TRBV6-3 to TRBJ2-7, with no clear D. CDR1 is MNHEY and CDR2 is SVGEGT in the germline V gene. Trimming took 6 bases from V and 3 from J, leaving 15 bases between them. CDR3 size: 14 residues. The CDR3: CASSHEIKDYEQYF. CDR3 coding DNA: TGTGCCAGCAGCCACGAAATTAAAGACTACGAGCAGTACTTC.

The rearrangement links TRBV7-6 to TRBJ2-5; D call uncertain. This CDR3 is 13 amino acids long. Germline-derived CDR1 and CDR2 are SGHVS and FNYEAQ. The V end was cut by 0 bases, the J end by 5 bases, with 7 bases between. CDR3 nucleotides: TGTGCCAGCAGCTTAGCGTGGTCGGAGACCCAGTACTTC. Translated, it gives CASSLAWSETQYF.

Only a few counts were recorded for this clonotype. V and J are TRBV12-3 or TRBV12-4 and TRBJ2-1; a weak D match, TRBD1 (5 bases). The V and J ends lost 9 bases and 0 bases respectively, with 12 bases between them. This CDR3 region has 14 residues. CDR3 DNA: TGTGCCAGTACTTTAGGGGCCTCCTACAATGAGCAGTTCTTC. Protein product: CASTLGASYNEQFF.